The present entry profiles one T cell receptor beta chain with its context. This sample was taken from a study of blood T cell repertoires in COVID-19. Authors' methods: Amplification from reference gene primers served as the basis for estimated nucleated cell counts. This table comes from immunoSEQ multiplex PCR, and its TCRdb copy is limited to in-frame clones, with some not included. V and J calls plus clone size are reproduced from that table; the DNA served to infer D and trimming. This sample has about 200,000 clones, with about 82% found just once. V was pared by 3 bases and J by 7 bases, with 7 bases between. CDR1 MNHEY and CDR2 SMNVEV come from the germline V gene (reference sequence). The CDR3 totals 13 residues.

This sequence originates from a man aged 35 to 55 with acute COVID-19. Sequenced material: PBMCs or T cells enriched from blood (not recorded which). The rearrangement joins TRBV27 to TRBJ1-6; D is unresolved. CDR3 amino acids: CASSFLQNSPLHF. CDR3 nucleotide sequence: TGTGCCAGCAGTTTCCTACAGAATTCACCCCTCCACTTT.